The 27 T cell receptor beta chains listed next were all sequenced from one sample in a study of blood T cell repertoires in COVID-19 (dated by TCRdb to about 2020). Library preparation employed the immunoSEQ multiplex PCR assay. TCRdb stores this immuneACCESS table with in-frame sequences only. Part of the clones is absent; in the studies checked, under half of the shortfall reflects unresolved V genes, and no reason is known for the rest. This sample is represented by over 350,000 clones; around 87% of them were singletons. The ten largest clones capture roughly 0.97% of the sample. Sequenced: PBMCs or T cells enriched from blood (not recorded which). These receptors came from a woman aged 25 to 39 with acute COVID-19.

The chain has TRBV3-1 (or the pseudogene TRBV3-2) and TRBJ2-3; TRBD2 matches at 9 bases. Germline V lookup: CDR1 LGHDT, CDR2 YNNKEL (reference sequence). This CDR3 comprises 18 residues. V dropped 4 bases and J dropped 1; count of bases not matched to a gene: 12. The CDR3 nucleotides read TGTGCCAGCAGCCCGCAACTTACTAGCGGGCGCCGCACAGATACGCAGTATTTT. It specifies CASSPQLTSGRRTDTQYF.

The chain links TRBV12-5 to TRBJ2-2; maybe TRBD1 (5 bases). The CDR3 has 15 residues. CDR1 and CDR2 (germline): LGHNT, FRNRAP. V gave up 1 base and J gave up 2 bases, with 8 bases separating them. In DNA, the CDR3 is TGTGCTAGTGGTTTGGCGACAGCCAACACCGGGGAGCTGTTTTTT. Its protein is CASGLATANTGELFF.

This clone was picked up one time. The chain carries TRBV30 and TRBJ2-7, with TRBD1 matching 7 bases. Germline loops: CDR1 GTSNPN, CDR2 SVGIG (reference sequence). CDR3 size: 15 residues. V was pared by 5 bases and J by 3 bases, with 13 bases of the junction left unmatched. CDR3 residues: CAWANPGQKGYEQYF. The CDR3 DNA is TGTGCCTGGGCAAACCCGGGACAGAAGGGCTACGAGCAGTACTTC.

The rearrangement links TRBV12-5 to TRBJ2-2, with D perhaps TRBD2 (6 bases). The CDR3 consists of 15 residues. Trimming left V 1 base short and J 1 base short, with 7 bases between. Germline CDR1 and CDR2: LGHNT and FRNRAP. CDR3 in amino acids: CASGLDGGNTGELFF. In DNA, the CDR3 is TGTGCTAGTGGTTTGGACGGGGGGAACACCGGGGAGCTGTTTTTT.

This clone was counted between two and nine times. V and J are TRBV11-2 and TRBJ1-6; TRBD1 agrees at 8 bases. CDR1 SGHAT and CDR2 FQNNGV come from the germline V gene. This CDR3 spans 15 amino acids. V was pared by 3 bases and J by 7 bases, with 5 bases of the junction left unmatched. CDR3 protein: CASSFPGGSNSPLHF. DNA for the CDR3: TGTGCCAGCAGCTTTCCAGGGGGCTCAAATTCACCCCTCCACTTT. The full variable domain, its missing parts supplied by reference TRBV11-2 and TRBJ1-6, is EAGVAQSPRYKIIEKRQSVAFWCNPISGHATLYWYQQILGQGPKLLIQFQNNGVVDDSQLPKDRFSAERLKGVDSTLKIQPAKLEDSAVYLCASSFPGGSNSPLHFGNGTRLTVT.

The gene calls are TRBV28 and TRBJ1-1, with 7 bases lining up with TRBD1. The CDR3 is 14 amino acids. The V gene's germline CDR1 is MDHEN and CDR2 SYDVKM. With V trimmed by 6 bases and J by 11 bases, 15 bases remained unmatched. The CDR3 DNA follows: TGTGCCAGCAGAATTCCCGGGACAGCCCCTGTGGCTTTCTTT. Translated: CASRIPGTAPVAFF.

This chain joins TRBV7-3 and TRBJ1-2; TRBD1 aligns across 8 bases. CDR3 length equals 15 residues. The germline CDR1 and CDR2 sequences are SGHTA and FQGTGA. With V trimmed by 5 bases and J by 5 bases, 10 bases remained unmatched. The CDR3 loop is CASSPRGQGLYGYTF. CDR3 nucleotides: TGTGCCAGCAGCCCCAGAGGACAGGGCCTATATGGCTACACCTTC.

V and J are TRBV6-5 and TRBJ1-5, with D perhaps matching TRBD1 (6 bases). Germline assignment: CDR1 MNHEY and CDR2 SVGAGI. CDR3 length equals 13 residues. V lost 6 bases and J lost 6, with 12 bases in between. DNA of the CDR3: TGTGCCAGCAGGGCCACAGGGCTTCAGCCCCAGCATTTT. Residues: CASRATGLQPQHF.

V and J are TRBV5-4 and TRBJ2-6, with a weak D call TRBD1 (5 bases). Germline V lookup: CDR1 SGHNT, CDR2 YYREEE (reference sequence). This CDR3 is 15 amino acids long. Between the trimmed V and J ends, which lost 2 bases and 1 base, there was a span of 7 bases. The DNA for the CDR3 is TGTGCCAGCAGCTTAGGGGCTTCTGGGGCCAACGTCCTGACTTTC. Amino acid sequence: CASSLGASGANVLTF.

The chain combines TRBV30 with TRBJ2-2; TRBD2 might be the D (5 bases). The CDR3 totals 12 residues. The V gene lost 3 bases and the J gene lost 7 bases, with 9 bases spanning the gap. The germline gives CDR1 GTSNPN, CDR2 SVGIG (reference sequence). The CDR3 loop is CAWSKGLGELFF. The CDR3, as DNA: TGTGCCTGGAGCAAAGGACTCGGGGAGCTGTTTTTT.

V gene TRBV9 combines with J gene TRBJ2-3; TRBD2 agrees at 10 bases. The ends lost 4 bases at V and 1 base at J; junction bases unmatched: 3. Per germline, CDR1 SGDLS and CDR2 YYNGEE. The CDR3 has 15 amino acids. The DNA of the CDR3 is TGTGCCAGCAGCCCTAGCGGGGGCGGCACAGATACGCAGTATTTT. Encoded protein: CASSPSGGGTDTQYF.

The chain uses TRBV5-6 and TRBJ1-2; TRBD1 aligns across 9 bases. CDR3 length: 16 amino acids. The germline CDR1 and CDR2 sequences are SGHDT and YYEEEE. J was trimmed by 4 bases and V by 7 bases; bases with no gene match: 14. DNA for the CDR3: TGTGCCAGCCCCCGGGACAGGGAAGTTGAGGGCTATGGCTACACCTTC. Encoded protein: CASPRDREVEGYGYTF.

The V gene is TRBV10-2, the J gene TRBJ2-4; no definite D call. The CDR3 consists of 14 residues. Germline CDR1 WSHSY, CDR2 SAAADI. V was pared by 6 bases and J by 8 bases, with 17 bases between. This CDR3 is CASSPVQLADIQYF. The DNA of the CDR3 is TGCGCCAGCAGCCCGGTGCAGTTGGCGGACATTCAGTACTTC.

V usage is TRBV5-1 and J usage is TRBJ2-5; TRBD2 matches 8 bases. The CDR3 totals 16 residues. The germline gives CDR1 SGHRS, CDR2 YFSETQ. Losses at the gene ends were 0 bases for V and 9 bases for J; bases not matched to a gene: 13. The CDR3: CASSLVTFAGGRSQYF. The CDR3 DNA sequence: TGCGCCAGCAGCTTGGTCACTTTCGCGGGGGGTAGGTCCCAGTACTTC.

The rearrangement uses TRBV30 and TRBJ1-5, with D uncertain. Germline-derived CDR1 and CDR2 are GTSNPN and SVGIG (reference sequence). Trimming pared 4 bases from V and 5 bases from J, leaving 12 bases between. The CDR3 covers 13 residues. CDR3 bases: TGTGCCTGGACCGAGCGGGGTGATCAGCCCCAGCATTTT. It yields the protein CAWTERGDQPQHF.

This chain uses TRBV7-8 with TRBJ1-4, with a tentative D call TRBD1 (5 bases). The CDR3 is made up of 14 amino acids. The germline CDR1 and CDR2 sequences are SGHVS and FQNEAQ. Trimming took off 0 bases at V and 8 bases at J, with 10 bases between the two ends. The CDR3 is CASSLAGAGEKLFF. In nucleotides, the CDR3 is TGTGCCAGCAGCTTAGCAGGGGCGGGGGAAAAACTGTTTTTT. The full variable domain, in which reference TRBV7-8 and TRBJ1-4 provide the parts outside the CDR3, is GAGVSQSPRYKVAKRGQDVALRCDPISGHVSLFWYQQALGQGPEFLTYFQNEAQLDKSGLPSDRFFAERPEGSVSTLKIQRTQQEDSAVYLCASSLAGAGEKLFFGSGTQLSVL.

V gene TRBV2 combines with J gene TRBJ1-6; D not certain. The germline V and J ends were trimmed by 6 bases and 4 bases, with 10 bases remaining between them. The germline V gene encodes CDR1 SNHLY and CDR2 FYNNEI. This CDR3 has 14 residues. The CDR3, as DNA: TGTGCCAGCAGCGATACCTATTATAATTCACCCCTCCACTTT. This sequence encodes CASSDTYYNSPLHF.

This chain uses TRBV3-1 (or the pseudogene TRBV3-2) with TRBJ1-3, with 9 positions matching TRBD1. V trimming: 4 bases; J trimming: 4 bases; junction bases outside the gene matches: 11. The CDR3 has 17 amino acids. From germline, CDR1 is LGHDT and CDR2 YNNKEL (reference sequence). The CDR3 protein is CASSLRDRDFSGNTIYF. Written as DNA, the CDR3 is TGTGCCAGCAGCCTCCGGGACAGGGATTTTTCAGGAAACACCATATATTTT.

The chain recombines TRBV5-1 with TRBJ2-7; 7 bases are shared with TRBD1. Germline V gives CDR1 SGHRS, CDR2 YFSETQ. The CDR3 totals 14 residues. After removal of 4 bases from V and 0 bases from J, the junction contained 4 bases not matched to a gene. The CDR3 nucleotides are TGCGCCAGCAGCCTGGGGACAGACTCCTACGAGCAGTACTTC. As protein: CASSLGTDSYEQYF.

In DNA form, the CDR3 reads TGTGCCAGCGGCGGCACTGAAGCTTTCTTT. Its translation is CASGGTEAFF. The chain employs TRBV28 and TRBJ1-1, with D unresolved. This CDR3 contains 10 residues. Per germline, CDR1 MDHEN and CDR2 SYDVKM. Trimming left V 8 bases short and J 4 bases short, with 5 bases between.

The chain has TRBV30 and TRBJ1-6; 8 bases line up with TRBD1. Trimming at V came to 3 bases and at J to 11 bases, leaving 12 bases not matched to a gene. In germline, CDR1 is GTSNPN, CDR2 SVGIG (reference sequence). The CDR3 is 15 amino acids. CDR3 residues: CAWSAGQGARTPLHF. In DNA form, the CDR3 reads TGTGCCTGGAGCGCCGGACAGGGAGCAAGGACACCCCTCCACTTT. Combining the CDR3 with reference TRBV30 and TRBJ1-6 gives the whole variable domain SQTIHQWPATLVQPVGSPLSLECTVEGTSNPNLYWYRQAAGRGLQLLFYSVGIGQISSEVPQNLSASRPQDRQFILSSKKLLLSDSGFYLCAWSAGQGARTPLHFGNGTRLTVT.

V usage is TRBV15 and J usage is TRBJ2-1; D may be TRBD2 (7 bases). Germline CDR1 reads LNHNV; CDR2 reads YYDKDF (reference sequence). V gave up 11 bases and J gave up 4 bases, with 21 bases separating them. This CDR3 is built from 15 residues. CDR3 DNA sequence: TGTGCCGCGGCCAGTGCGGGGGCCCCTTACAATGAGCAGTTCTTC. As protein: CAAASAGAPYNEQFF.

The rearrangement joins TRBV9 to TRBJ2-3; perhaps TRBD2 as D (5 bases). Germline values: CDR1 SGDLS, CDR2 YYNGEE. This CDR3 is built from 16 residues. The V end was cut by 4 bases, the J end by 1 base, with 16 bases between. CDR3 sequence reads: CASSPLSGRGTDTQYF. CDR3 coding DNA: TGTGCCAGCAGCCCGCTATCCGGGCGGGGCACAGATACGCAGTATTTT. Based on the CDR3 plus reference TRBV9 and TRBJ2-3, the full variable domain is DSGVTQTPKHLITATGQRVTLRCSPRSGDLSVYWYQQSLDQGLQFLIQYYNGEERAKGNILERFSAQQFPDLHSELNLSSLELGDSALYFCASSPLSGRGTDTQYFGPGTRLTVL.

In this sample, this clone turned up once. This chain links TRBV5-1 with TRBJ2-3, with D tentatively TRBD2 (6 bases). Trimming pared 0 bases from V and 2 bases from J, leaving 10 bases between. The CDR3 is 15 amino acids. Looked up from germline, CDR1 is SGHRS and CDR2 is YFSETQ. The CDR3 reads CASSLAGDITDTQYF. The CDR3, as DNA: TGCGCCAGCAGCTTGGCGGGAGATATCACAGATACGCAGTATTTT.

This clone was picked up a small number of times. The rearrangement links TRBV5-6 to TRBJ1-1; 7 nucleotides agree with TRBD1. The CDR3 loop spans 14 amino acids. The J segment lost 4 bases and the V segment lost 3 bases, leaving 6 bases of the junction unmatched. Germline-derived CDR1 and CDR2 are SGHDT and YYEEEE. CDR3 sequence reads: CASSYRGLGTEAFF. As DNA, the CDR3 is TGTGCCAGCAGCTACAGGGGTTTGGGCACTGAAGCTTTCTTT.

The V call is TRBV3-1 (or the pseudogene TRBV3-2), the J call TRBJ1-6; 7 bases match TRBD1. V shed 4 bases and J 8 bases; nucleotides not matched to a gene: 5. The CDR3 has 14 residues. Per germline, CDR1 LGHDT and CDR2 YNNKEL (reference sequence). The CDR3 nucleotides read TGTGCCAGCAGCCTACAGGGGAAGGATTCACCCCTCCACTTT. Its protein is CASSLQGKDSPLHF.

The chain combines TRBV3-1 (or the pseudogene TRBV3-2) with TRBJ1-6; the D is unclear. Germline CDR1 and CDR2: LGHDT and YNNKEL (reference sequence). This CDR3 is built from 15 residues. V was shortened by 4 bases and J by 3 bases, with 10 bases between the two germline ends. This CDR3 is CASSPRTGYNSPLHF. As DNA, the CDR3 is TGTGCCAGCAGCCCTCGAACCGGCTATAATTCACCCCTCCACTTT.